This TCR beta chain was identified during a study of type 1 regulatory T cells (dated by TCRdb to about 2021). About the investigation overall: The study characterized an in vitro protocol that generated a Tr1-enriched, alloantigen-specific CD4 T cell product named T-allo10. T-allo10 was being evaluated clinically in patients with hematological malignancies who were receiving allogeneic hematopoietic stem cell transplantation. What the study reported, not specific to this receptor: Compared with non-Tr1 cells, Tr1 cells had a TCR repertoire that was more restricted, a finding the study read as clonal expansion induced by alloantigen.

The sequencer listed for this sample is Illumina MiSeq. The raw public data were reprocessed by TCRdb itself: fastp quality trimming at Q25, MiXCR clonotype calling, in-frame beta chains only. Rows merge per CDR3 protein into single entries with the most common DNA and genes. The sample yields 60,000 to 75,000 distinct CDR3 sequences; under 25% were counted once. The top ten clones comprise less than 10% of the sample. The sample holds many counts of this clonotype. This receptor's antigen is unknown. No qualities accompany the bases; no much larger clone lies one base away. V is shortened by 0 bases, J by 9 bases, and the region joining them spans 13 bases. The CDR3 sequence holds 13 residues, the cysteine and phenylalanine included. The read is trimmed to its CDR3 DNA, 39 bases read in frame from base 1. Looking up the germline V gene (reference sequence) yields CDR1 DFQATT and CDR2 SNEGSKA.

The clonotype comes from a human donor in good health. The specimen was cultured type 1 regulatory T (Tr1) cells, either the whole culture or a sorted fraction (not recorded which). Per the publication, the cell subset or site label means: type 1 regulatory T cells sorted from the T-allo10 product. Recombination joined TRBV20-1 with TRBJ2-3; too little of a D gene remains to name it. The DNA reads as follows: TGCAGTGCTAGAGATATCGGCCTCGGAACGCAGTATTTT. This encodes CSARDIGLGTQYF.